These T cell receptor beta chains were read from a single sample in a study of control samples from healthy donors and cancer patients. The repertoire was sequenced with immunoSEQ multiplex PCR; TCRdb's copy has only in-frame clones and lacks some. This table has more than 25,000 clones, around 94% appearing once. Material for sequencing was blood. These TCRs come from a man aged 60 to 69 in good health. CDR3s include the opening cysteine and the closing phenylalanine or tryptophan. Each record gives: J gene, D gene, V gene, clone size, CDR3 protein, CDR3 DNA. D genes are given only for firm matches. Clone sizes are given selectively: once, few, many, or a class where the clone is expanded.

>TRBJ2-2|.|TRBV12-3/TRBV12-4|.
CASSGGPGELFF
TGTGCCAGCAGTGGGGGTCCCGGGGAGCTGTTTTTT
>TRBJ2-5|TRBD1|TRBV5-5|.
CASVRMTGAAETQYF
TGTGCCAGCGTACGCATGACAGGGGCGGCGGAGACCCAGTACTTC
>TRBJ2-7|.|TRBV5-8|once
CASTVFGEQYF
TGTGCCAGCACGGTTTTTGGAGAGCAGTACTTC
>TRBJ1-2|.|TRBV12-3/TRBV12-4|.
CASSIGPSRHYTF
TGTGCCAGCAGTATCGGCCCAAGTCGGCACTACACCTTC
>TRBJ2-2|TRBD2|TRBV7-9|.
CASSITGTSGGATGELFF
TGTGCCAGCAGCATCACAGGGACTAGCGGGGGGGCCACCGGGGAGCTGTTTTTT
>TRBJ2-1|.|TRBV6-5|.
CASATSLSYNEQFF
TGTGCCAGTGCGACTAGTCTTTCCTACAATGAGCAGTTCTTC
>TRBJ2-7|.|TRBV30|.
CAWSTRAPYEQYF
TGTGCCTGGAGTACACGGGCTCCCTACGAGCAGTACTTC
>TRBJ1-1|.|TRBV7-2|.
CASSLEVRRDTEAFF
TGTGCCAGCAGCTTAGAAGTCAGGAGGGACACTGAAGCTTTCTTT
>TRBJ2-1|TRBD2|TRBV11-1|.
CASSQTTSGAHNEQFF
TGTGCCAGCAGCCAAACGACTAGCGGGGCACACAATGAGCAGTTCTTC
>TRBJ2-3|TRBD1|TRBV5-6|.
CASSLTGAKAQYF
TGTGCCAGCAGCCTGACAGGGGCGAAGGCGCAGTATTTT
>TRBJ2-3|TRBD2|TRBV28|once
CASRRASGGAWGDTQYF
TGTGCCAGCAGGAGGGCTAGCGGGGGGGCCTGGGGAGATACGCAGTATTTT
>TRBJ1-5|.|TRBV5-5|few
CASSLAGGSNQPQHF
TGTGCCAGCAGCCTCGCTGGGGGCAGCAATCAGCCCCAGCATTTT
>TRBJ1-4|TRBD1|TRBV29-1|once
CSVRTGTNEKLFF
TGCAGCGTTCGGACAGGGACTAATGAAAAACTGTTTTTT
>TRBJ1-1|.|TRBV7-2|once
CASSLVWGTEAFF
TGTGCCAGCAGCTTAGTCTGGGGCACTGAAGCTTTCTTT
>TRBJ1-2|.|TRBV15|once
CATSRDQVYGYTF
TGTGCCACCAGCAGAGATCAGGTTTATGGCTACACCTTC
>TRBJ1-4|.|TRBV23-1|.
CASSPGPPVEEKLFF
TGCGCCAGCAGTCCAGGGCCCCCGGTGGAAGAAAAACTGTTTTTT
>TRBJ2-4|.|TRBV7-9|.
CASSLDSGSKNIQYF
TGTGCCAGCAGCTTAGACTCAGGGTCCAAAAACATTCAGTACTTC
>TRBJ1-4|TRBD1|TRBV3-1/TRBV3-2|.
CASSSRTGSGEKLFF
TGTGCCAGCAGCTCCCGGACAGGGTCGGGTGAAAAACTGTTTTTT
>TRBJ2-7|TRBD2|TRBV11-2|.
CASSRLAGNPYEQYF
TGTGCCAGCAGCCGACTAGCGGGGAACCCCTACGAGCAGTACTTC
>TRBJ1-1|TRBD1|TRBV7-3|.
CASSPGTVNTEAFF
TGTGCCAGCAGCCCTGGGACAGTGAACACTGAAGCTTTCTTT
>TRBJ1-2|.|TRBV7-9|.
CASSQEGGPPF
TGTGCCAGCAGCCAAGAGGGGGGCCCTCCCTTC
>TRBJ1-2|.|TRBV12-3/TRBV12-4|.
CASTSGGFYGYTF
TGTGCCAGCACCTCGGGGGGCTTCTATGGCTACACCTTC